The 5 T cell receptor beta chains given below trace back to one sample, sequenced in a study of T cells of healthy individuals. MiXCR was run by TCRdb on the 5' RACE reads, yielding one entry per CDR3 protein. The repertoire holds tens of thousands of distinct CDR3 sequences, roughly 17% seen once, with approximately 4.8% in the top ten. The receptors were gathered from a human donor in good health.

The rearrangement links TRBV5-6 to TRBJ2-5; D is perhaps TRBD1 or TRBD2 (7 bases each). Between the trimmed V and J ends, which lost 2 bases and 4 bases, there was a span of 15 bases. The length of the CDR3 is 15 residues. Per germline, CDR1 SGHDT and CDR2 YYEEEE. CDR3 bases: TGTGCCAGCAGCTTACCCAGGGGGAGGGGAGAGACCCAGTACTTC. It codes for CASSLPRGRGETQYF. The entire variable domain, with the rest obtained from reference TRBV5-6 and TRBJ2-5, is as follows: DAGVTQSPTHLIKTRGQQVTLRCSPKSGHDTVSWYQQALGQGPQFIFQYYEEEERQRGNFPDRFSGHQFPNYSSELNVNALLLGDSALYLCASSLPRGRGETQYFGPGTRLLVL.

This rearrangement joins TRBV4-3 to TRBJ2-7; 8 bases align to TRBD2. Germline V gene data show CDR1 as LGHNA and CDR2 as YSLEER. After removal of 0 bases from V and 6 bases from J, the junction contained 10 bases not matched to a gene. The CDR3 is 16 residues long. CDR3 loop: CASSQDTPGGGIEQYF. The DNA for the CDR3 is TGCGCCAGCAGCCAAGATACGCCGGGAGGGGGAATCGAGCAGTACTTC.

This chain links TRBV6-5 with TRBJ2-7, with D possibly being TRBD1 or TRBD2 (5 bases each). Germline V gene sequence: CDR1 MNHEY, CDR2 SVGAGI. Trimming took off 10 bases at V and 5 bases at J, with 12 bases between the two ends. This CDR3 region has 11 residues. Here the CDR3 reads CATQRGHEQYF. CDR3 bases: TGTGCCACTCAGAGGGGTCACGAGCAGTACTTC.

A few counts support this clonotype. The chain combines TRBV7-2 with TRBJ1-4, with a tentative D call TRBD1 (6 bases). The CDR3 is made up of 15 amino acids. Per germline, CDR1 SGHTA and CDR2 FQGNSA. V was pared by 6 bases and J by 7 bases, with 18 bases between. As DNA, the CDR3 is TGTGCCAGCAGATTAACAGGGAATCGGGGTGAAAAACTGTTTTTT. Translation gives CASRLTGNRGEKLFF.

A remark on this clonotype: This may stem from a read error, because a much larger clone lies one nucleotide away. The chain uses TRBV20-1 and TRBJ1-1; a possible D gene is TRBD1 (5 bases). CDR3 length: 15 residues. Per germline, CDR1 DFQATT and CDR2 SNEGSKA (reference sequence). The CDR3 protein is CSARVPGGTRTEALF. In nucleotides, the CDR3 is TGCAGTGCTAGAGTGCCAGGAGGGACTAGGACTGAAGCTTTGTTT.